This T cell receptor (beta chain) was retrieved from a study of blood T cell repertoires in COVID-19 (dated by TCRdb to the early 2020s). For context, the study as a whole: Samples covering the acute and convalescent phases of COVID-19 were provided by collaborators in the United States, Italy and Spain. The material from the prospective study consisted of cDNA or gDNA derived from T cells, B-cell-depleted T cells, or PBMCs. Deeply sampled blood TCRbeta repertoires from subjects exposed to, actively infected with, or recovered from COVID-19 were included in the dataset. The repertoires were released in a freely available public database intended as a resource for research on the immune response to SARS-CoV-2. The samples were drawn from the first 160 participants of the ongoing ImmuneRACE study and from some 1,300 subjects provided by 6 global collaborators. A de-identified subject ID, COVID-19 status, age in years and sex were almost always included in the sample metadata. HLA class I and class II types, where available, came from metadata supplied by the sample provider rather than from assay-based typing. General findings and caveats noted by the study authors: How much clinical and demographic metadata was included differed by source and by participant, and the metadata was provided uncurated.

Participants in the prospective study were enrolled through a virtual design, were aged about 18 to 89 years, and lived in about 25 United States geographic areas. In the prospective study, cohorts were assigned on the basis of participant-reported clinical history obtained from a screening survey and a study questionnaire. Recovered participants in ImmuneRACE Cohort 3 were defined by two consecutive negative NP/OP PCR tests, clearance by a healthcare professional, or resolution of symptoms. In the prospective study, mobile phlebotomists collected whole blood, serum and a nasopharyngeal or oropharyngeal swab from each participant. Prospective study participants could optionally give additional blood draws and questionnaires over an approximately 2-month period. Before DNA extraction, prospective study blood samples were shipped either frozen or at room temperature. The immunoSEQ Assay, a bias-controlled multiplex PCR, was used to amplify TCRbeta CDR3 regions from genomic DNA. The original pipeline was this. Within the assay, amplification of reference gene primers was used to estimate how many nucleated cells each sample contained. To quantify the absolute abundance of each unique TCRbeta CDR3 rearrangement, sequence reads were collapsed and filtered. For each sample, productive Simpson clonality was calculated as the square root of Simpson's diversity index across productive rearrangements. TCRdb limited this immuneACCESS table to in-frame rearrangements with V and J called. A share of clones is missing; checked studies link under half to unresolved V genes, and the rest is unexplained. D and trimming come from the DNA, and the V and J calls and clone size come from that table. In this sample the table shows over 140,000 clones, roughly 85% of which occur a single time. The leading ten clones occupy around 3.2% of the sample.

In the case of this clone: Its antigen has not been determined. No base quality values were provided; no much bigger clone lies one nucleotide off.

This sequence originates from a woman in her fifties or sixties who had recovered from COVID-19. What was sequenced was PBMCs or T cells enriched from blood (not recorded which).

The DNA sequence is given as TGTGCCAGCAGCCTCGGGACTAGCGGGTGGCAAGAGACCCAGTACTTC. This gives the protein CASSLGTSGWQETQYF. Recombination joined TRBV5-5 with TRBJ2-5, and TRBD2 aligns with 12 junction nucleotides. Spanning cysteine to phenylalanine, the CDR3 consists of 16 amino acids. The read is trimmed to its CDR3 DNA, 48 bases read in frame from base 1. Based on the germline V gene (reference sequence), the CDR1 and CDR2 sequences are SGHKS and YYEKEE. At the junction V is shortened by 4 bases and J by 2 bases; bases outside the gene matches: 6.